This is a list of T cell receptor beta chains from one sample in a study of blood T cell repertoires in COVID-19. Here immunoSEQ multiplex PCR was the method, and the copy in TCRdb shows in-frame clones only, minus some. The sample contains 250,000 to 300,000 clones, 75% to 90% of which appear only once. The sample consisted of peripheral blood. The receptors stem from a woman aged 45-60 years with COVID-19, enrolled during active disease. The CDR3 runs from the conserved cysteine through the conserved F or W. D genes are given only for firm matches. Clone size is not always given. Where it is, it says once, few, many or a class for expanded clones.

V gene: TRBV10-1
clone size: NA
J gene: TRBJ2-7
D gene: NA
CDR3 protein: CASSDRRYEQYF
CDR3 DNA: TGCGCCAGCAGTGACAGGAGGTACGAGCAGTACTTC

V gene: TRBV11-2
clone size: NA
J gene: TRBJ2-3
D gene: NA
CDR3 protein: CASSLTRGPTDTQYF
CDR3 DNA: TGTGCCAGCAGCTTAACGCGGGGACCCACAGATACGCAGTATTTT

V gene: TRBV5-8
clone size: NA
J gene: TRBJ1-5
D gene: TRBD1
CDR3 protein: CASSPSTGVAQPQHF
CDR3 DNA: TGTGCCAGCAGCCCTAGTACAGGGGTGGCTCAGCCCCAGCATTTT

V gene: TRBV19
clone size: few
J gene: TRBJ2-5
D gene: NA
CDR3 protein: CASSTYAGETQYF
CDR3 DNA: TGTGCCAGTAGTACATATGCGGGTGAGACCCAGTACTTC

V gene: TRBV4-1
clone size: once
J gene: TRBJ2-5
D gene: TRBD2
CDR3 protein: CASSQIKGLAGVETQYF
CDR3 DNA: TGCGCCAGCAGCCAAATCAAGGGACTAGCGGGAGTGGAGACCCAGTACTTC

V gene: TRBV27
clone size: NA
J gene: TRBJ1-1
D gene: NA
CDR3 protein: CASSLLGGVRDTEAFF
CDR3 DNA: TGTGCCAGCAGTTTATTAGGGGGGGTTCGGGACACTGAAGCTTTCTTT

V gene: TRBV5-6
clone size: NA
J gene: TRBJ2-7
D gene: NA
CDR3 protein: CASSLGDGSEQYF
CDR3 DNA: TGTGCCAGCAGCTTGGGAGACGGGAGCGAGCAGTACTTC

V gene: TRBV6-6
clone size: NA
J gene: TRBJ1-2
D gene: TRBD1
CDR3 protein: CASSYLAGDSYGYTF
CDR3 DNA: TGTGCCAGCAGTTACCTGGCAGGGGACAGCTATGGCTACACCTTC

V gene: TRBV24-1
clone size: NA
J gene: TRBJ2-1
D gene: TRBD1
CDR3 protein: CATTETGGGSYNEQFF
CDR3 DNA: TGTGCCACCACTGAAACAGGGGGTGGTTCCTACAATGAGCAGTTCTTC

V gene: TRBV19
clone size: NA
J gene: TRBJ2-3
D gene: TRBD1
CDR3 protein: CASSKRGTGMGTDTQYF
CDR3 DNA: TGTGCCAGTAGTAAAAGGGGGACAGGGATGGGCACAGATACGCAGTATTTT

V gene: TRBV6-6
clone size: NA
J gene: TRBJ2-1
D gene: TRBD2
CDR3 protein: CASSYPSGRANEQFF
CDR3 DNA: TGTGCCAGCAGTTACCCGAGCGGGAGGGCGAATGAGCAGTTCTTC

V gene: TRBV7-2
clone size: NA
J gene: TRBJ2-7
D gene: NA
CDR3 protein: CASSLDRGLYEQYF
CDR3 DNA: TGTGCCAGCAGCTTAGATCGGGGTCTCTACGAGCAGTACTTC

V gene: TRBV7-9
clone size: few
J gene: TRBJ2-5
D gene: NA
CDR3 protein: CASSPTGETQYF
CDR3 DNA: TGTGCCAGCAGCCCGACGGGAGAGACCCAGTACTTC

V gene: TRBV6-5
clone size: NA
J gene: TRBJ2-7
D gene: TRBD1
CDR3 protein: CASSYRRRGLDEQYF
CDR3 DNA: TGTGCCAGCAGTTACCGGAGAAGGGGGCTCGACGAGCAGTACTTC

V gene: TRBV2
clone size: NA
J gene: TRBJ1-3
D gene: NA
CDR3 protein: CASREVDSGNTIYF
CDR3 DNA: TGTGCCAGCAGGGAGGTCGACTCTGGAAACACCATATATTTT

V gene: TRBV9
clone size: NA
J gene: TRBJ2-3
D gene: TRBD2
CDR3 protein: CASSPDSGRAGDTQYF
CDR3 DNA: TGTGCCAGCAGCCCCGATAGCGGGAGGGCAGGGGATACGCAGTATTTT

V gene: TRBV5-6
clone size: NA
J gene: TRBJ1-3
D gene: TRBD1
CDR3 protein: CASSLGQGARNTIYF
CDR3 DNA: TGTGCCAGCAGCTTGGGGCAGGGGGCCAGAAACACCATATATTTT